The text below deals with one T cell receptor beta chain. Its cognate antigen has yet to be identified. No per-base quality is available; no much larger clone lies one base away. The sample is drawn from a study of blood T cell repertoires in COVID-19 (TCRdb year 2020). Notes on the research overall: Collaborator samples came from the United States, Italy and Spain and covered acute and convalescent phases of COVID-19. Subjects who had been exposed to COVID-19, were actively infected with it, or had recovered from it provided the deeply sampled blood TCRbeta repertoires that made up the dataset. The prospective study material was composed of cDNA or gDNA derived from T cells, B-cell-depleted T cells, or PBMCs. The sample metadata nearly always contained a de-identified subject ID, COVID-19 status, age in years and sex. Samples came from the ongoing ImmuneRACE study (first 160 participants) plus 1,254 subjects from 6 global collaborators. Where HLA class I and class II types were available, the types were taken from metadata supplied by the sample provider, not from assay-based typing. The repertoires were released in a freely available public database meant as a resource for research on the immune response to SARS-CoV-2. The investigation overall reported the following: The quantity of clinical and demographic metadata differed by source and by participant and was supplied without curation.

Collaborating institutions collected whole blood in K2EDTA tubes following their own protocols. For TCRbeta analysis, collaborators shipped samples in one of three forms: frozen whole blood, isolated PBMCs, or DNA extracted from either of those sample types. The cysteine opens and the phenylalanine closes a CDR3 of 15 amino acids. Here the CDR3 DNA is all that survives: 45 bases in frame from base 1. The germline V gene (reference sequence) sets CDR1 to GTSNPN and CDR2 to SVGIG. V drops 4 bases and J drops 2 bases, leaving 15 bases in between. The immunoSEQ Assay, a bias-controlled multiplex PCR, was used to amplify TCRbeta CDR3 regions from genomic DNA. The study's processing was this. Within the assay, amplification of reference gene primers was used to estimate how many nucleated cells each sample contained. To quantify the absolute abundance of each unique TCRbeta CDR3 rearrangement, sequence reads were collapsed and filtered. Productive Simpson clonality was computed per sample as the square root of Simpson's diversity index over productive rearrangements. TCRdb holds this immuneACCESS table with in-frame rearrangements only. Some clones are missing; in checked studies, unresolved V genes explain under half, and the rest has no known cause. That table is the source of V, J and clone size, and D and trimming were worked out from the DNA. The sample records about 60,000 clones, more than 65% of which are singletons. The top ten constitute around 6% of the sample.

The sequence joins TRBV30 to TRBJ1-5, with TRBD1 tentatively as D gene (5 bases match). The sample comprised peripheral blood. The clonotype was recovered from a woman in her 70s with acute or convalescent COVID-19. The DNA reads TGTGCCTGGACCCTCCTGTGGGGGGGCAATCAGCCCCAGCATTTT. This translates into CAWTLLWGGNQPQHF.